The 19 T cell receptor beta chains listed next were all sequenced from one sample in a study of CD8 T cells in ankylosing spondylitis (dated by TCRdb to about 2017). Library preparation was by 5' RACE. The instrument given in TCRdb is Illumina HiSeq 2500. TCRdb's own reprocessing of the public reads used fastp at Q25 and MiXCR and kept productive beta chains. When rows share a CDR3 protein, they turn into one entry using the most common DNA and genes. The sample records roughly 220,000 distinct CDR3 sequences, about 10% of which are singletons. In total, the top ten clones hold roughly a fifth of the sample. The sequenced sample was blood, either unsorted or a sorted T cell fraction (not recorded which). Receptor source: a male donor with ankylosing spondylitis or in good health (not recorded which).

In its sample, this clonotype was seen many times. This rearrangement joins TRBV5-1 to TRBJ2-6; D is undetermined. Germline V gene sequence: CDR1 SGHRS, CDR2 YFSETQ. The CDR3 loop spans 16 amino acids. V was cut by 5 bases and J by 0 bases, with 12 bases left in between. The CDR3 spells CASSWTSGSGANVLTF. CDR3 in DNA: TGCGCCAGCAGTTGGACCTCAGGCTCTGGGGCCAACGTCCTGACTTTC. The full variable domain, completed using reference TRBV5-1 and TRBJ2-6, is KAGVTQTPRYLIKTRGQQVTLSCSPISGHRSVSWYQQTPGQGLQFLFEYFSETQRNKGNFPGRFSGRQFSNSRSEMNVSTLELGDSALYLCASSWTSGSGANVLTFGAGSRLTVL.

The genes are TRBV5-1 and TRBJ2-5; 8 bases fit TRBD2. J gave up 1 base and V 0 bases, and 5 bases lay outside the gene matches. Germline lookup yields CDR1 SGHRS and CDR2 YFSETQ. The CDR3 is made up of 16 amino acids. CDR3 sequence (DNA): TGCGCCAGCAGCTTGGTGGGTAGCGGGGCCCAAGAGACCCAGTACTTC. Translation: CASSLVGSGAQETQYF.

J is TRBJ1-6 and V is TRBV18, with unresolved D. V shed 2 bases and J shed 3 bases, with 14 bases lying between them. The CDR3 length is 17 residues. Germline CDR1 reads KGHSH; CDR2 reads LQKENI. The CDR3, as DNA: TGTGCCAGCTCACCAGCGACCCAGCCCTACTATAATTCACCCCTCCACTTT. Translated, it gives CASSPATQPYYNSPLHF.

This clonotype was detected only a few times. The chain has TRBV7-2 and TRBJ2-3; perhaps TRBD1 as D (7 bases). Looked up from germline, CDR1 is SGHTA and CDR2 is FQGNSA. The CDR3 runs to 16 residues. V lost 3 bases, J lost 2 bases, and 15 bases lay in between. The CDR3 region is CASSFSQGGVTDTQYF. The CDR3 DNA reads as TGTGCCAGCAGCTTCTCTCAGGGGGGTGTCACAGATACGCAGTATTTT.

This clonotype was seen at least ten times. The chain joins TRBV2 to TRBJ2-2; D unclear. Germline-derived CDR1 and CDR2 are SNHLY and FYNNEI. Trimming removed 2 bases at V and 3 bases at J, with 7 bases between. This CDR3 spans 14 amino acids. CDR3 sequence: CASSERMDTGELFF. CDR3 bases: TGTGCCAGCAGTGAACGAATGGACACCGGGGAGCTGTTTTTT.

Many counts were recorded for this clonotype. This chain connects TRBV5-1 to TRBJ1-1; unclear D gene. This CDR3 has 13 residues. The germline CDR1 and CDR2 sequences are SGHRS and YFSETQ. With 0 bases removed from V and 1 base from J, the gap between germline ends came to 4 bases. The CDR3 loop reads CASSLARNTEAFF. CDR3 DNA sequence: TGCGCCAGCAGCTTGGCCAGGAACACTGAAGCTTTCTTT.

This clonotype was recorded a few times. The chain joins TRBV2 to TRBJ2-1; tentative D call: TRBD2 (5 bases). CDR3 size: 13 residues. V lost 4 bases to trimming and J lost 5 bases, with 9 bases between them. Germline CDR1 SNHLY, CDR2 FYNNEI. The CDR3 sequence is CASSAGNNNEQFF. CDR3 coding DNA: TGTGCCAGCAGTGCCGGGAACAACAATGAGCAGTTCTTC.

This clonotype was picked up many times. This CDR3 reads CSATKVWRSGSTYNEQFF. The DNA of the CDR3 is TGCAGTGCTACGAAGGTCTGGAGGAGCGGGTCCACCTACAATGAGCAGTTCTTC. The chain joins TRBV20-1 to TRBJ2-1; tentative D call: TRBD2 (6 bases). The CDR3 extends over 18 amino acids. Germline CDR1 reads DFQATT; CDR2 reads SNEGSKA (reference sequence). The V end was cut by 4 bases, the J end by 2 bases, with 24 bases between.

This clonotype was recorded at least ten times. This chain uses TRBV27 with TRBJ2-7; 13 positions match TRBD2. The CDR3 extends over 14 amino acids. V was clipped by 4 bases and J by 7 bases; unmatched bases: 4. Germline lookup yields CDR1 MNHEY and CDR2 SMNVEV (reference sequence). CDR3 protein: CASSSGTSGAEQYF. CDR3 sequence (DNA): TGTGCCAGCAGTTCCGGGACTAGCGGGGCAGAGCAGTACTTC.

This clonotype turned up a few times. The chain combines TRBV5-1 with TRBJ1-2, with D possibly matching TRBD1 (5 bases). V shed 2 bases and J shed 7 bases, with 15 bases lying between them. CDR3 length: 14 residues. Germline-derived CDR1 and CDR2 are SGHRS and YFSETQ. The CDR3 DNA reads TGCGCCAGCAGCTTACGGATAGGGGATGGTGGCTACACCTTC. Encoded protein: CASSLRIGDGGYTF.

This clonotype was observed a handful of times. The J gene is TRBJ1-1, the V gene TRBV2; TRBD1 might be the D (5 bases). Germline V CDR1 and CDR2: SNHLY, FYNNEI. CDR3 length: 14 amino acids. Trimming shortened V by 6 bases and J by 3 bases, and 14 bases separated the two germline ends. DNA for the CDR3: TGTGCCAGCAGGAGCTTCCAAGGGGACACTGAAGCTTTCTTT. Its protein is CASRSFQGDTEAFF.

The rearrangement links TRBV7-2 to TRBJ2-5; TRBD2 is a possible D gene (6 bases). Trimming removed 5 bases at V and 5 bases at J, with 15 bases between. Germline CDR1 SGHTA, CDR2 FQGNSA. The CDR3 totals 14 residues. In nucleotides, the CDR3 is TGTGCCAGCAGCACGGGACTCCCACCGGAGACCCAGTACTTC. Amino acids: CASSTGLPPETQYF. Based on the CDR3 plus reference TRBV7-2 and TRBJ2-5, the full variable domain is GAGVSQSPSNKVTEKGKDVELRCDPISGHTALYWYRQSLGQGLEFLIYFQGNSAPDKSGLPSDRFSAERTGGSVSTLTIQRTQQEDSAVYLCASSTGLPPETQYFGPGTRLLVL.

The CDR3 coding sequence is TGTGCCAGTAGCAAGGGGTCGCAAGAGACCCAGTACTTC. Protein product: CASSKGSQETQYF. This chain joins TRBV19 and TRBJ2-5, with a tentative D call TRBD1 (5 bases). The V and J ends lost 6 bases and 2 bases respectively, with 10 bases between them. CDR1 is LNHDA, CDR2 SQIVND, per germline (reference sequence). This CDR3 has 13 residues.

V and J are TRBV7-2 and TRBJ2-1, with a tentative D call TRBD2 (6 bases). Trimming stripped 1 base from V and 8 bases from J, with 15 bases between. This CDR3 is 15 amino acids long. The V gene's germline CDR1 is SGHTA and CDR2 FQGNSA. CDR3: CASSLGLGNIYEQFF. CDR3 sequence (DNA): TGTGCCAGCAGCTTAGGACTAGGTAACATCTATGAGCAGTTCTTC.

This chain links TRBV7-3 with TRBJ2-3, with 12 nucleotides matching TRBD2. V shed 1 base and J 4 bases; nucleotides not matched to a gene: 3. CDR1 and CDR2 (germline): SGHTA, FQGTGA. The CDR3 has 16 amino acids. CDR3 sequence reads: CASSLRLAGASDTQYF. CDR3 nucleotide sequence: TGTGCCAGCAGCTTAAGACTAGCGGGGGCATCAGATACGCAGTATTTT.

The J gene is TRBJ2-6, the V gene TRBV24-1, with no clear D. CDR1 and CDR2 (germline): KGHDR, SFDVKD. This CDR3 is 17 amino acids long. The V end lost 6 bases, the J end lost 2 bases, and 16 bases lay between the germline ends. CDR3 nucleotide sequence: TGTGCCACCAGTCCCACTTGGCCTTCAGCTGGGGCCAACGTCCTGACTTTC. Protein sequence: CATSPTWPSAGANVLTF.

This chain joins TRBV28 and TRBJ2-7; tentatively, D is TRBD1 or TRBD2 (6 bases each). Per the germline V gene, CDR1 is MDHEN and CDR2 is SYDVKM. The CDR3 spans 16 residues. The V gene lost 2 bases and the J gene lost 2 bases, with 16 bases spanning the gap. CDR3 sequence: CASSLKRGRLTYEQYF. Written as DNA, the CDR3 is TGTGCCAGCAGTTTAAAAAGGGGGAGGCTGACCTACGAGCAGTACTTC.

This clonotype was found many times. The J gene is TRBJ1-5, the V gene TRBV20-1, with 9 positions matching TRBD1. CDR1 is DFQATT, CDR2 SNEGSKA, per germline (reference sequence). V was clipped by 0 bases and J by 0 bases; unmatched bases: 12. CDR3 size: 19 residues. The CDR3, as DNA: TGCAGTGCTAGAGAGACGCCCGGGACAGGGAAGGGTAGCAATCAGCCCCAGCATTTT. This sequence encodes CSARETPGTGKGSNQPQHF.

In this sample, this clonotype turned up many times. This rearrangement joins TRBV11-2 to TRBJ2-6; 7 positions agree with TRBD2. Germline V CDR1 and CDR2: SGHAT, FQNNGV. J was trimmed by 0 bases and V by 5 bases; bases with no gene match: 13. The CDR3 totals 19 residues. CDR3 protein: CASSPPSGGWGSGANVLTF. The CDR3 DNA reads TGTGCCAGCAGCCCCCCGTCGGGGGGATGGGGCTCTGGGGCCAACGTCCTGACTTTC.